This T cell receptor beta chain was sequenced for a study of cytomegalovirus exposure and HLA in healthy donors. Clones were read by immunoSEQ multiplex PCR, and TCRdb kept only the in-frame ones, dropping some. The repertoire holds about 150,000 clones, with 91% as singletons. The CDR3 totals 15 residues. The V and J ends lost 1 base and 7 bases respectively, with 16 bases between them. Germline V gives CDR1 LNHDA, CDR2 SQIVND (reference sequence). The TCR sequence derives from a man aged 18 to 29 in good health and CMV-seronegative. The chain combines TRBV19 with TRBJ1-2; D remains unclear. Sequenced sample: PBMCs. The CDR3 reads CASSIVGGRSGGYTF. The DNA of the CDR3 is TGTGCCAGTAGTATAGTTGGAGGCCGGTCGGGTGGCTACACCTTC.